A single sample gave rise to the 21 T cell receptor beta chains below, sequenced in a study of cytomegalovirus exposure and HLA in healthy donors. The PCR had 60 Vbeta and 13 Jbeta primers. Repertoires were generated with immunoSEQ multiplex PCR, while TCRdb's copy carries only in-frame clones and drops some. Of under 85,000 clones detected, about 76% appear once; the ten largest clones hold over 2.5%. The specimen was PBMCs. All receptors come from a man between 18 and 35 years old in good health and CMV-seronegative.

The J gene is TRBJ1-2, the V gene TRBV10-3, with a tentative D call TRBD1 (6 bases). CDR1 is ENHRY and CDR2 is SYGVKD in the germline V gene. The CDR3 has 14 amino acids. V gave up 4 bases and J gave up 2 bases, with 11 bases separating them. CDR3 in amino acids: CAISAGAPNYGYTF. The CDR3 coding sequence is TGTGCCATCAGTGCAGGGGCGCCGAACTATGGCTACACCTTC.

V and J are TRBV11-2 and TRBJ1-2; D may be TRBD1 (6 bases). This CDR3 is built from 14 residues. Trimming shortened V by 2 bases and J by 6 bases, and 13 bases separated the two germline ends. Germline assignment: CDR1 SGHAT and CDR2 FQNNGV. CDR3 nucleotides: TGTGCCAGCAGCTTATTTCGGGGGGCAAATGGCTACACCTTC. Amino acids: CASSLFRGANGYTF.

This chain uses TRBV7-9 with TRBJ1-3, with TRBD1 matching 7 bases. Trimming removed 5 bases from V and 2 bases from J; junction bases left unmatched: 6. The CDR3 is 15 residues long. The V gene's germline CDR1 is SEHNR and CDR2 FQNEAQ (reference sequence). For the CDR3, the DNA is TGTGCCAGCAGCCTCGGGACAGTAGCTGGAAACACCATATATTTT. As protein: CASSLGTVAGNTIYF.

In DNA form, the CDR3 reads TGTGCCAGCAGCTCATGGGGGATTAGCGGTTACAATGAGCAGTTCTTC. Its protein product is CASSSWGISGYNEQFF. The chain carries TRBV5-6 and TRBJ2-1, with D maybe TRBD2 (6 bases). V was clipped by 3 bases and J by 4 bases, with 17 bases between them. This CDR3 region has 16 residues. Germline V gives CDR1 SGHDT, CDR2 YYEEEE.

This clone was recorded a few times. The gene calls are TRBV7-2 and TRBJ2-1; D is ambiguous. V was cut by 1 base and J by 0 bases, with 10 bases left in between. This CDR3 has 16 residues. Per the germline V gene, CDR1 is SGHTA and CDR2 is FQGNSA. This chain's CDR3 is CASSLDASDSYNEQFF. The DNA of the CDR3 is TGTGCCAGCAGCTTAGACGCCAGCGACTCCTACAATGAGCAGTTCTTC.

As regards this clone: An end of the junction differs from the germline gene, which may be a read error. This rearrangement joins TRBV7-9 to TRBJ1-2; TRBD1 matches 7 bases. The CDR3 loop spans 12 amino acids. Germline CDR1 SEHNR, CDR2 FQNEAQ (reference sequence). CDR3 loop: CSSSSDREDNTF. In nucleotides, the CDR3 is TGTTCCAGCAGCTCAGACAGGGAGGATAACACCTTC. The full variable domain, with the rest looked up from reference TRBV7-9 and TRBJ1-2, is DTGVSQNPRHKITKRGQNVTFRCDPISEHNRLYWYRQTLGQGPEFLTYFQNEAQLEKSRLLSDRFSAERPKGSFSTLEIQRTEQGDSAMYLCSSSSDREDNTFGSGTRLTVV.

This clone was found once. The rearrangement uses TRBV6-5 and TRBJ1-1, with D hard to call. V lost 5 bases to trimming and J lost 5 bases, with 15 bases between them. Per germline, CDR1 MNHEY and CDR2 SVGAGI. The CDR3 has 14 residues. The CDR3: CASSRDHTGTEAFF. CDR3 nucleotide sequence: TGTGCCAGCAGTCGGGATCATACGGGAACTGAAGCTTTCTTT.

J is TRBJ2-1 and V is TRBV9, with TRBD2 identical over 8 bases. From germline, CDR1 is SGDLS and CDR2 YYNGEE. The CDR3 sequence is 15 residues long. V was clipped by 0 bases and J by 8 bases; unmatched bases: 7. This CDR3 reads CASSVVSGGAYEQFF. As DNA, the CDR3 is TGTGCCAGCAGCGTAGTATCGGGGGGGGCCTATGAGCAGTTCTTC.

This CDR3 is CASSLPWTSGVETQYF. As DNA, the CDR3 is TGTGCCAGCAGCTTACCGTGGACTAGCGGGGTAGAGACCCAGTACTTC. J is TRBJ2-5 and V is TRBV7-2; 12 bases align to TRBD2. V lost 2 bases and J lost 4; bases outside the gene matches: 5. Germline assignment: CDR1 SGHTA and CDR2 FQGNSA. This CDR3 contains 16 residues. The full variable domain, rest sourced from reference TRBV7-2 and TRBJ2-5, is GAGVSQSPSNKVTEKGKDVELRCDPISGHTALYWYRQSLGQGLEFLIYFQGNSAPDKSGLPSDRFSAERTGGSVSTLTIQRTQQEDSAVYLCASSLPWTSGVETQYFGPGTRLLVL.

A remark on this clone: In the same sample, other DNA sequences code for this CDR3. DNA of the CDR3: TGTGCCAGCAGTTTGCAGGCCGAGGGAGAGACCCAGTACTTC. The encoded protein is CASSLQAEGETQYF. V gene TRBV27 combines with J gene TRBJ2-5, with D possibly matching TRBD2 (5 bases). V was pared by 3 bases and J by 4 bases, with 12 bases between. CDR3 length equals 14 residues. Germline assignment: CDR1 MNHEY and CDR2 SMNVEV (reference sequence).

The chain recombines TRBV10-3 with TRBJ2-2; TRBD2 matches 8 bases. CDR1 and CDR2 from the germline V gene are ENHRY and SYGVKD. V was pared by 7 bases and J by 2 bases, with 3 bases of the junction left unmatched. This CDR3 contains 14 residues. CDR3 nucleotide sequence: TGTGCCATCACCGCGGGGGGAAACACCGGGGAGCTGTTTTTT. Residues: CAITAGGNTGELFF.

The CDR3 region is CASSEGKQLNTEAFF. For the CDR3, the DNA is TGTGCCAGCAGTGAAGGTAAACAGTTAAACACTGAAGCTTTCTTT. This sequence joins TRBV6-1 and TRBJ1-1; D not certain. The ends were cut back, 1 base at V and 2 bases at J, with 11 bases in the middle. The CDR3 has 15 residues. Germline values: CDR1 MNHNS, CDR2 SASEGT.

This clone was seen more than once but under ten times. This chain joins TRBV29-1 and TRBJ2-2, with 7 bases matching TRBD2. Germline-derived CDR1 and CDR2 are SQVTM and ANQGSEA. After removal of 7 bases from V and 5 bases from J, the junction contained 7 bases not matched to a gene. The CDR3 spans 13 residues. This CDR3 is CSATTGGTGELFF. CDR3 DNA sequence: TGCAGCGCCACAACGGGGGGAACCGGGGAGCTGTTTTTT.

The chain uses TRBV2 and TRBJ2-7; perhaps TRBD1 as D (5 bases). The CDR3 contains 10 residues. The V end lost 8 bases, the J end lost 7 bases, and 9 bases lay between the germline ends. Germline CDR1 is SNHLY and CDR2 is FYNNEI. In nucleotides, the CDR3 is TGTGCCAGCGGAAAGGGGGAGCAGTACGTC. Protein: CASGKGEQYV.

The rearrangement uses TRBV19 and TRBJ2-3; D gene ambiguous. The germline V and J ends were trimmed by 8 bases and 0 bases, with 12 bases remaining between them. Germline V gene data show CDR1 as LNHDA and CDR2 as SQIVND (reference sequence). The CDR3 extends over 14 amino acids. Written as DNA, the CDR3 is TGTGCCAGTGGTGGCAGGTTTAGCACAGATACGCAGTATTTT. This gives the protein CASGGRFSTDTQYF.

V usage is TRBV28 and J usage is TRBJ1-1, with D possibly TRBD1 on 6 matching bases. The CDR3 is made up of 18 amino acids. Germline V gene sequence: CDR1 MDHEN, CDR2 SYDVKM. With 4 bases removed from V and 3 bases from J, the gap between germline ends came to 24 bases. CDR3 residues: CASSSHLRDILRDTEAFF. Here the CDR3 DNA reads TGTGCCAGCAGTTCCCACCTCCGGGACATTTTAAGGGACACTGAAGCTTTCTTT.

The CDR3 nucleotides read TGCGCCAGCAGCTTGAGTAGCGGGGGGGCTGCGAACACCGGGGAGCTGTTTTTT. This translates into CASSLSSGGAANTGELFF. The chain is built from TRBV5-1 and TRBJ2-2; 11 nucleotides align to TRBD2. This CDR3 contains 18 residues. The germline gives CDR1 SGHRS, CDR2 YFSETQ. V trimming: 1 base; J trimming: 0 bases; junction bases outside the gene matches: 5.

The chain joins TRBV27 to TRBJ2-3; 10 bases are a match to TRBD2. The ends lost 6 bases at V and 1 base at J; junction bases unmatched: 4. The CDR3 length is 15 residues. CDR1 MNHEY and CDR2 SMNVEV come from the germline V gene (reference sequence). The chain's CDR3 is CASSLLAGGTDTQYF. The CDR3 DNA sequence: TGTGCCAGCAGCCTCCTAGCGGGGGGCACAGATACGCAGTATTTT.

The chain couples TRBV5-4 to TRBJ1-2; D is undetermined. Germline lookup yields CDR1 SGHNT and CDR2 YYREEE (reference sequence). The CDR3 is made up of 12 amino acids. V shed 2 bases and J shed 5 bases, with 7 bases lying between them. CDR3 in amino acids: CASSFDKYGYTF. In nucleotides, the CDR3 is TGTGCCAGCAGCTTCGACAAATATGGCTACACCTTC. The complete variable domain, with remaining parts taken from reference TRBV5-4 and TRBJ1-2, reads ETGVTQSPTHLIKTRGQQVTLRCSSQSGHNTVSWYQQALGQGPQFIFQYYREEENGRGNFPPRFSGLQFPNYSSELNVNALELDDSALYLCASSFDKYGYTFGSGTRLTVV.

The V and J genes are TRBV14 and TRBJ2-3; 11 nucleotides line up with TRBD2. The CDR3 has 15 amino acids. Trimming cost V 4 bases and J 14 bases; bases outside gene matches: 14. Germline V CDR1 and CDR2: SGHDN, FVKESK. This CDR3 is CASSRAGTSGFIWYF. The CDR3 DNA sequence: TGTGCCAGCAGCCGAGCCGGGACTAGCGGTTTTATATGGTATTTT.

J is TRBJ2-4 and V is TRBV7-2; 7 bases match TRBD2. J gave up 0 bases and V 5 bases, and 13 bases lay outside the gene matches. The V gene's germline CDR1 is SGHTA and CDR2 FQGNSA. The CDR3 has 18 amino acids. Written as DNA, the CDR3 is TGTGCCAGCAGCAAAACTAGCGATCAGACCTTAGCCAAAAACATTCAGTACTTC. It translates to CASSKTSDQTLAKNIQYF.